Reported below is one T cell receptor (beta chain). What it binds is not known. These data belong to a study of regulatory T cells in long-lasting Graves disease. Study summary: Persistence in Graves' disease required over 5 years of antithyroid drugs plus positive TSH receptor antibodies.

Noted time point: persistent/refractory GD, antithyroid drugs over 5 years with positive TRAb. The TCR library was prepared using RNA isolated from PBMCs. Findings and caveats of the study: Among samples with persistent disease, TRBV28, TRBJ1-2 and TRBJ2-5 were favored. Accuracy could have been hurt by small sample size.

J lost 0 bases, V lost 7 bases, and 5 bases had no gene match. Germline V gene sequence: CDR1 SGHAT, CDR2 FQNNGV. The CDR3 contains 14 residues. For TCR beta, libraries came from iRepertoire HTBI primers and Arm-PCR of CDR3 regions. MiXCR was run by TCRdb on the multiplex PCR reads, yielding one entry per CDR3 protein. Of approximately 440,000 distinct CDR3 sequences in the sample, 23% were seen once. The sample here was peripheral blood mononuclear cells (PBMCs), taken when the disease was refractory, from a patient treated with antithyroid drugs. This receptor was identified in a female donor with Graves disease. This sequence joins TRBV11-2 and TRBJ2-7; the match to TRBD2 covers 8 bases. CDR3 nucleotide sequence: TGTGCCAGCACTGAGCTAGCGGGCTCCTACGAGCAGTACTTC. Its translation: CASTELAGSYEQYF.